This T cell receptor (beta chain) was observed in a study of T cell repertoires in cytomegalovirus infection. Study background: Both recently identified HLA-C-restricted and well-studied HLA-B-restricted CMV epitopes were used in the study. An indication of both CMV infection and matching HLA type came from public TCR beta signatures. The study, taken as a whole, reports: Ex vivo, HLA-C-restricted CMV-specific TCR beta clonotypes prevailed over the rest of the response.

TCRdb called the reads again in MiXCR, with one record for every CDR3 protein. The data contain roughly 730,000 distinct CDR3 sequences, around a third of them singletons. The CDR3 extends over 15 amino acids. CDR1 SGHVS and CDR2 FQNEAQ come from the germline V gene. J was trimmed by 5 bases and V by 0 bases; bases with no gene match: 6. This clonotype was seen at least ten times. Its target is unknown. The source of this sequence is a human donor in good health (CMV status not recorded). Some clones in this sample may be carry-over from other donors' samples. The specimen was cultured PBMCs, collected from culture after CMV antigen stimulation. The chain recombines TRBV7-8 with TRBJ1-1, with 7 positions matching TRBD1. Here the CDR3 reads CASSLAAGGGTEAFF. CDR3 nucleotides: TGTGCCAGCAGCTTAGCGGCAGGGGGTGGTACTGAAGCTTTCTTT.